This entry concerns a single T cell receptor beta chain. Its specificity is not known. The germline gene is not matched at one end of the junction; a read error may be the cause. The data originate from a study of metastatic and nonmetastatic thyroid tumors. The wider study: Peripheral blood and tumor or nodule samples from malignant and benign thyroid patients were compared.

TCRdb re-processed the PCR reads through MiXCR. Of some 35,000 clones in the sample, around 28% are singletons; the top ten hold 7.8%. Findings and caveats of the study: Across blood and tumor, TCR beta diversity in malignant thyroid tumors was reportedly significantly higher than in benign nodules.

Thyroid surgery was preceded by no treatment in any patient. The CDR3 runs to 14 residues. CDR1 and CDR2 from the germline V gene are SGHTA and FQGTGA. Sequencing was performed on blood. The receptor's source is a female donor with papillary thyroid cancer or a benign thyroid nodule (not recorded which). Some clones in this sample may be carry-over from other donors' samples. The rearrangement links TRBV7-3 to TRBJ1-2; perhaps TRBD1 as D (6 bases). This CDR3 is CASSLTDSVYCYIF. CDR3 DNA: TGTGCCAGCAGCTTAACGGACAGCGTCTATTGCTACATCTTC.